The sequence of this T cell receptor beta chain was determined in a study of blood T cell repertoires in COVID-19. The CDR3 loop spans 17 amino acids. V lost 4 bases and J lost 10; bases outside the gene matches: 15. Germline CDR1 SGHNT, CDR2 YYREEE (reference sequence). Using immunoSEQ multiplex PCR, the repertoire was profiled, and TCRdb retains in-frame clones only, with some absent. Counted here are about 140,000 clones, about 91% occurring once; the ten biggest clones make up 1.5%. This chain joins TRBV5-4 and TRBJ1-6; 9 bases map to TRBD1. Specimen: peripheral blood. The origin of this receptor is a woman in her fifties or sixties with acute or convalescent COVID-19. CDR3 residues: CASSPPGQGPGGSPLHF. The DNA of the CDR3 is TGTGCCAGCAGCCCGCCGGGACAGGGCCCGGGAGGATCACCCCTCCACTTT.